This T cell receptor (beta chain) was recorded in a study of blood T cell repertoires in COVID-19. Clones were sequenced by immunoSEQ multiplex PCR, and TCRdb holds only the in-frame ones, with some missing. The sample holds about 400,000 clones, about 89% seen once. Sequencing was done on a sample of peripheral blood. This clonotype originated in a woman between 25 and 40 years old with acute or convalescent COVID-19.

In DNA form, the CDR3 reads TGTGCCAGCAGCTTGAGGGGACAGAGACGGACCTCTAGCACAGATACGCAGTATTTT. It codes for CASSLRGQRRTSSTDTQYF. The chain carries TRBV7-2 and TRBJ2-3; 7 nucleotides agree with TRBD1. V lost 3 bases, J lost 0 bases, and 15 bases stayed unmatched. The CDR3 totals 19 residues. CDR1 is SGHTA, CDR2 FQGNSA, per germline.